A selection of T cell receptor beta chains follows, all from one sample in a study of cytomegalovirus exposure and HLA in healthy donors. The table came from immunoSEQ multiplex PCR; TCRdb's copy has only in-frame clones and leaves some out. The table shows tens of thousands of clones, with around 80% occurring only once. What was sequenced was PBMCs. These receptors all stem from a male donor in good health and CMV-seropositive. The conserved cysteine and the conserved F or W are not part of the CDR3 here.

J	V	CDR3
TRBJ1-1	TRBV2	ASIETSNTEAF
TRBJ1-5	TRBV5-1	ASSLNSGGQPQH
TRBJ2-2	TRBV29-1	SVVPWSGELF
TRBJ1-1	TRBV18	ASSPVARNTEAF
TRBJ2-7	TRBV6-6	ASTNRGPSYEQY
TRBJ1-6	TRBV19	ASTDPRGGNSPLH
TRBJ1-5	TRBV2	ASGSDSLGTDNQPQH
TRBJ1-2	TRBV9	ASSVGGGASWGYT
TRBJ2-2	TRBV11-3	ASSFQRGGLGGELF
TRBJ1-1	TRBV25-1	ASSESGTGGTEAF
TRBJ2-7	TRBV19	ASSIGRGYSYEQY
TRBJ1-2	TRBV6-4	ASRNSNRGDGYT
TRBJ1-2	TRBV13	ASSPYREYYGYT
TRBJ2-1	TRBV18	ASSPRGQGNNEQF
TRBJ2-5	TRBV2	ASSVRTGTETQY
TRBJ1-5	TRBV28	ASRRGQGGNQPQH
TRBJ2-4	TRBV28	ASSPMGQKVAKNIQY
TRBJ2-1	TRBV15	ATSRVLENEQF
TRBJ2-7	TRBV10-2	ATTSASSYEQY
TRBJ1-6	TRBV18	ASSPPGQGSLH
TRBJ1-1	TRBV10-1	ASSDLLQRNTEAF
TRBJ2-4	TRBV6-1	ASSARGGSAKNIQY
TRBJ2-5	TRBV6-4	ASILRRLQY
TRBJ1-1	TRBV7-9	ASSDTDRVGTEAF
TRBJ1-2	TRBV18	ASSPTLGQDLGYT
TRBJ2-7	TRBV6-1	ASSEEGPYEQY
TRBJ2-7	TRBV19	ASSPQGQGYEQY
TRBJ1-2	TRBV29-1	SVAGQGPFDYGYT
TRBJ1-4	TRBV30	AWSLRTGGNEKLF
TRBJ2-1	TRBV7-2	ASSLSFRDYNEQF
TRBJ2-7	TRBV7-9	ASSSTGPGEQY
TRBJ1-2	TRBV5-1	ASSLVGGRGYANYGYT
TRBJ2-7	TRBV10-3	AISFDSGDPYEQY
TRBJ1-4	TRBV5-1	ASSADTSNEKLF
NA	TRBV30	ASRGGNYEQY
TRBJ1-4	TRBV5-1	ASSQGGVDEKLF
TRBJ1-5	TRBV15	ATSNRVVEPQH
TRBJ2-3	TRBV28	ASKGTSGRIYTDTQY
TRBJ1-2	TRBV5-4	ASSQDRQGAGYT
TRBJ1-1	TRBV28	ASSQTGARWTEAF
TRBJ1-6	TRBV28	ASSPSGGDQNSPLH
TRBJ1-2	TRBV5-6	ASSLAGSQRRT
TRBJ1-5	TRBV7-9	ASSVSNQPQH
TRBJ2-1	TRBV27	ASSTSGSAYNEQF
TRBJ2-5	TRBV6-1	ASSEAAQGFGIQETQY
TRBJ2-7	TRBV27	ASKVQTSGSSYEQY
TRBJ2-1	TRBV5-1	ASSLLGLAGAITNEQF
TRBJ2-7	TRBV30	ARATGYEQY
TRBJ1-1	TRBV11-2	ASSSPTGLNTEAF
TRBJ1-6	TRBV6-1	ASSEPPGGSGNSPLH